This T cell receptor beta chain originates from a study of regulatory T cells in long-lasting Graves disease. Study findings and constraints: TCR diversity was lower in persistent Graves' patients (versus newly diagnosed ones).

The time point: newly diagnosed GD, antithyroid drugs for less than 3 months. The TCR library was prepared using RNA isolated from PBMCs. Library construction for TCR beta used iRepertoire HTBI primers and Arm-PCR of CDR3 regions. TCRdb reanalysed the multiplex PCR reads using MiXCR and keeps one entry per CDR3 protein. The sample lists 200,000 to 250,000 distinct CDR3 sequences, roughly a fifth seen once, with 12% in the top ten. As to this clonotype: No antigen is known for it.

J lost 7 bases, V lost 3 bases, and 10 bases had no gene match. CDR3 length: 15 amino acids. Germline assignment: CDR1 SQVTM and CDR2 ANQGSEA. The same sample was also used in a study of T cells in Graves' hyperthyroidism and ophthalmopathy. This second study notes: A model built on 13 V-J features separated ophthalmopathy from stable hyperthyroidism.

Source: peripheral blood mononuclear cells (PBMCs), taken at new diagnosis, from a patient treated with antithyroid drugs. The J gene is TRBJ2-7, the V gene TRBV29-1; 12 nucleotides line up with TRBD1. The origin of this receptor is a woman aged 25 to 39 with Graves disease. The CDR3 protein is CSVDFHGTGGYEQYF. Here the CDR3 DNA reads TGCAGCGTTGATTTCCACGGGACAGGGGGCTATGAGCAGTACTTC.